This is a list of T cell receptor beta chains from one sample in a study of shared clonotypes between healthy human individuals. Only in-frame clones appear in the TCRdb table, and some are missing; sequencing was by immunoSEQ multiplex PCR. The top ten hold 1.8% of the sample, which has approximately 640,000 clones, about 78% seen once. The sequenced material came from memory CD4+ T cells sorted from blood. The receptor source for this set is a woman in her 30s in good health. Each CDR3 is given with its conserved first and last residue. The D gene is left open where the match is weak. Size is omitted from some rows. Given values are once, few, many or a class for expanded clones.

V: TRBV28; D: TRBD2; J: TRBJ2-5; size: NA; DNA: TGTGCCAGCATGACTAGCGGGATTACAGAGACCCAGTACTTC; CDR3: CASMTSGITETQYF
V: TRBV7-9; D: NA; J: TRBJ1-3; size: NA; DNA: TGTGCCAGCAGCTTTCGGCAGGTGAACTCTGGAAACACCATATATTTT; CDR3: CASSFRQVNSGNTIYF
V: TRBV5-1; D: TRBD1; J: TRBJ2-3; size: NA; DNA: TGCGCCAGCGGCCCGGGACAGGGGTTCACAGATACGCAGTATTTT; CDR3: CASGPGQGFTDTQYF
V: TRBV5-4; D: TRBD2; J: TRBJ2-1; size: once; DNA: TGTGCCAGCAGCCTCAAGGGCGGGAGTGAGCAGTTCTTC; CDR3: CASSLKGGSEQFF
V: TRBV10-3; D: TRBD2; J: TRBJ2-5; size: NA; DNA: TGTGCCATCAGTGAGGGACTAGCGGACCAGGCCCAGTACTTC; CDR3: CAISEGLADQAQYF
V: TRBV11-3; D: TRBD1; J: TRBJ2-2; size: NA; DNA: TGTGCCAGCAGTCTACAGGGGGCAAACACCGGGGAGCTGTTTTTT; CDR3: CASSLQGANTGELFF
V: TRBV6-5; D: TRBD1; J: TRBJ1-5; size: NA; DNA: TGTGCCAGCAGTTACTCCGCGGACAGGGATAATCAGCCCCAGCATTTT; CDR3: CASSYSADRDNQPQHF
V: TRBV6-6; D: NA; J: TRBJ2-7; size: NA; DNA: TGTGCCAGCAGCCGAGCTCACGAGCAGTACTTC; CDR3: CASSRAHEQYF
V: TRBV6-5; D: NA; J: TRBJ1-1; size: once; DNA: TGTGCCAGCAGTCGACTTCACGAGAACACTGAAGCTTTCTTT; CDR3: CASSRLHENTEAFF
V: TRBV5-4; D: NA; J: TRBJ2-5; size: NA; DNA: TGTGCCAGCAGCTTGTCCGGAGAGACCCAGTACTTC; CDR3: CASSLSGETQYF
V: TRBV9; D: TRBD1; J: TRBJ1-1; size: NA; DNA: TGTGCCAGCAGCGCAAGGACAGGGGCAACGAACACTGAAGCTTTCTTT; CDR3: CASSARTGATNTEAFF
V: TRBV10-3; D: NA; J: TRBJ2-5; size: NA; DNA: TGTGCCATCTCGGTGGGGGGAGCCGGGACCCAGTACTTC; CDR3: CAISVGGAGTQYF
V: TRBV6-5; D: TRBD1; J: TRBJ1-5; size: NA; DNA: TGTGCCAGCAGTTCAGGGGGGTCCTATTACAATCAGCCCCAGCATTTT; CDR3: CASSSGGSYYNQPQHF
V: TRBV19; D: NA; J: TRBJ1-5; size: few; DNA: TGTGCCAGTAGTATAGGTCGACAGGTTAATAGTCCCCAGCATTTT; CDR3: CASSIGRQVNSPQHF
V: TRBV7-9; D: NA; J: TRBJ2-5; size: NA; DNA: TGTGCCAGCAGTTTAGCTGGAGATCTGACCCAGTACTTC; CDR3: CASSLAGDLTQYF
V: TRBV5-1; D: TRBD1; J: TRBJ2-3; size: NA; DNA: TGCGCCAGCAGCCCACAGGGGGCGAACACAGATACGCAGTATTTT; CDR3: CASSPQGANTDTQYF
V: TRBV10-2; D: TRBD2; J: TRBJ2-7; size: NA; DNA: TGCGCCAGCAGTCACTTAGCGGGAGGGCCGTACGAGCAGTACTTC; CDR3: CASSHLAGGPYEQYF
V: TRBV6-1; D: NA; J: TRBJ2-6; size: NA; DNA: TGTGCCAGCAGTGCCACGGATGGGGCCAACGTCCTGACTTTC; CDR3: CASSATDGANVLTF
V: TRBV7-2; D: TRBD1; J: TRBJ1-3; size: NA; DNA: TGTGCCAGCGCTCCCGGGACAGCCTTCAACACCATATATTTT; CDR3: CASAPGTAFNTIYF
V: TRBV27; D: TRBD1; J: TRBJ1-2; size: NA; DNA: TGTGCCAGCAGTTTCGGGACAGGGAGTAACTATGGCTACACCTTC; CDR3: CASSFGTGSNYGYTF
V: TRBV7-9; D: NA; J: TRBJ1-2; size: NA; DNA: TGTGCCAGCAGCCGGGAGGGGAGTTTTCGCGGCTACACCTTC; CDR3: CASSREGSFRGYTF
V: TRBV19; D: NA; J: TRBJ2-3; size: NA; DNA: TGTGCCAGTAGCAGAGGGGAGGATACGCAGTATTTT; CDR3: CASSRGEDTQYF
V: TRBV4-1; D: NA; J: TRBJ2-6; size: NA; DNA: TGCGCCAGCAGCCAAGTGCAATCTGGGGCCAACGTCCTGACTTTC; CDR3: CASSQVQSGANVLTF
V: TRBV9; D: TRBD2; J: TRBJ2-7; size: NA; DNA: TGTGCCAGCAGCCTACTAGCGGGAGCTAGCGAGCAGTACTTC; CDR3: CASSLLAGASEQYF
V: TRBV7-7; D: NA; J: TRBJ2-1; size: few; DNA: TGTGCCAGCAGCTTAGCGATAGTAAATGAGCAGTTCTTC; CDR3: CASSLAIVNEQFF
V: TRBV6-1; D: NA; J: TRBJ1-1; size: few; DNA: TGTGCCAGCAACTGGGTGGGCACTGAAGCTTTCTTT; CDR3: CASNWVGTEAFF
V: TRBV21-1; D: NA; J: TRBJ2-7; size: NA; DNA: TGTGCCATAGGCCTGGGAAGCTCCTACGAGCAGTACTTC; CDR3: CAIGLGSSYEQYF
V: TRBV6-6; D: TRBD2; J: TRBJ2-5; size: NA; DNA: TGTGCCAGCAGCGTTAGCGGGAGATTAATCGGAGAGACCCAGTACTTC; CDR3: CASSVSGRLIGETQYF
V: TRBV5-5; D: NA; J: TRBJ2-1; size: NA; DNA: TGTGCCAGCAGCTTGGAGGGCGGACCCCTCCACAATGAGCAGTTCTTC; CDR3: CASSLEGGPLHNEQFF
V: TRBV28; D: NA; J: TRBJ1-1; size: NA; DNA: TGTGCCATCACCGACTCTCACGGGGACTTCACTGAAGCTTTCTTT; CDR3: CAITDSHGDFTEAFF
V: TRBV28; D: TRBD1; J: TRBJ2-3; size: NA; DNA: TGTGCCAGCATCGACAGGGGTACAGATACGCAGTATTTT; CDR3: CASIDRGTDTQYF
V: TRBV19; D: TRBD2; J: TRBJ2-1; size: NA; DNA: TGTGCCAGTAGTCTAGCGGGAGTGAGTTTTGGTGAGCAGTTCTTC; CDR3: CASSLAGVSFGEQFF
V: TRBV7-9; D: TRBD1; J: TRBJ2-2; size: NA; DNA: TGTGCCAGCAGTCCCGGTTGGACAGGGGGCTTAACCGGGGAGCTGTTTTTT; CDR3: CASSPGWTGGLTGELFF
V: TRBV7-2; D: NA; J: TRBJ2-1; size: once; DNA: TGTGCCAGCAGCTTCGGGAGCTCCTACAATGAGCAGTTCTTC; CDR3: CASSFGSSYNEQFF
V: TRBV6-4; D: NA; J: TRBJ2-5; size: NA; DNA: TGTGCCAGCAGTGCTATGCTTGAGACCCAGTACTTC; CDR3: CASSAMLETQYF
V: TRBV28; D: TRBD1; J: TRBJ1-1; size: NA; DNA: TGTGCCAGCAGTTCCTGGACAGGCACGAACACTGAAGCTTTCTTT; CDR3: CASSSWTGTNTEAFF
V: TRBV4-2; D: NA; J: TRBJ2-3; size: few; DNA: TGTGCCAGCAGCCAAGATGGAGGAGGACCCGGGTCTCGCCTCACAGATACGCAGTATTTT; CDR3: CASSQDGGGPGSRLTDTQYF
V: TRBV19; D: NA; J: TRBJ2-5; size: NA; DNA: TGTGCCAGTAGTCCGAGCAGGGGGGGGAGGCAAGAGACCCAGTACTTC; CDR3: CASSPSRGGRQETQYF
V: TRBV27; D: NA; J: TRBJ1-4; size: NA; DNA: TGTGCCAGCAGTTTACAGGGTGCTAATGAAAAACTGTTTTTT; CDR3: CASSLQGANEKLFF
V: TRBV7-9; D: NA; J: TRBJ1-2; size: NA; DNA: TGTGCCAGCAGGCTTCAGGCATCAGTGGATAACTATGGCTACACCTTC; CDR3: CASRLQASVDNYGYTF
V: TRBV7-2; D: NA; J: TRBJ2-2; size: NA; DNA: TGTGCCAGCAGGAGGACAGTATCTTTCACCGGGGAGCTGTTTTTT; CDR3: CASRRTVSFTGELFF
V: TRBV28; D: NA; J: TRBJ1-1; size: NA; DNA: TGTGCCAGCAGTAGGTACACTGAAGCTTTCTTT; CDR3: CASSRYTEAFF
V: TRBV5-1; D: NA; J: TRBJ2-5; size: NA; DNA: TGCGCCAGCAGCGGAGCGGTAGGAGAGACCCAGTACTTC; CDR3: CASSGAVGETQYF
V: TRBV19; D: NA; J: TRBJ1-2; size: NA; DNA: TGTGCCAGTAGCCCGACCGGGACGGCACGAAGGGGCTACACCTTC; CDR3: CASSPTGTARRGYTF
V: TRBV11-2; D: NA; J: TRBJ2-1; size: NA; DNA: TGTGCCAGCAGTCGTAAGGCCGGGAATGAGCAGTTCTTC; CDR3: CASSRKAGNEQFF
V: TRBV29-1; D: NA; J: TRBJ2-5; size: NA; DNA: TGCAGCGCCCTCACTGGGGTTAAAGTAGAGACCCAGTACTTC; CDR3: CSALTGVKVETQYF
V: TRBV5-1; D: TRBD1; J: TRBJ1-1; size: few; DNA: TGCGCCAGCAGCGACGCCCCGGACAGGGTGGGGACTGAAGCTTTCTTT; CDR3: CASSDAPDRVGTEAFF
V: TRBV28; D: NA; J: TRBJ1-1; size: few; DNA: TGTGCCAGCAGTTTGCGTCAGAACACTGAAGCTTTCTTT; CDR3: CASSLRQNTEAFF
V: TRBV6-1; D: NA; J: TRBJ1-5; size: many; DNA: TGTGCCAGCAGTGAAGATCTCAGCCAGCCCCAGCATTTT; CDR3: CASSEDLSQPQHF
V: TRBV4-2; D: NA; J: TRBJ1-2; size: few; DNA: TGTGCCAGCAGCCAAGATATACCCAGGCCCTATGGCTACACCTTC; CDR3: CASSQDIPRPYGYTF
V: TRBV5-1; D: TRBD1; J: TRBJ2-7; size: NA; DNA: TGCGCCAGCAGCTCCGCCCCGACAGGGAATTTGAACGAGCAGTACTTC; CDR3: CASSSAPTGNLNEQYF
V: TRBV7-8; D: NA; J: TRBJ2-1; size: many; DNA: TGTGCCAGCAGCTTAGCGCGGGTGGCGGCCGATGAGCAGTTCTTC; CDR3: CASSLARVAADEQFF